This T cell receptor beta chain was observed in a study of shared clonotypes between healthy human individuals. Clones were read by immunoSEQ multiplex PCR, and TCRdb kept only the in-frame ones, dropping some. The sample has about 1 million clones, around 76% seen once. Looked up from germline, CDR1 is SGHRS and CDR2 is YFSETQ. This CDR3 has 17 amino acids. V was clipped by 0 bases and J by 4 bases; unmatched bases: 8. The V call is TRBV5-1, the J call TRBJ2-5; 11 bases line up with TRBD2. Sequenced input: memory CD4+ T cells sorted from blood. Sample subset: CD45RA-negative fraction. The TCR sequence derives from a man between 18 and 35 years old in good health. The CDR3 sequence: CASSLDLAGGLGETQYF. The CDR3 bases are TGCGCCAGCAGCTTGGATCTAGCGGGGGGTTTAGGAGAGACCCAGTACTTC.